This record looks at one T cell receptor (beta chain) sequence and its context. Its antigen remains unidentified. The cohort consisted of 600 or so healthy bone marrow donors. Cohort members were all nominally healthy when sampled, although unrecorded immune exposures were likely present. The donor was CMV seronegative and belonged to the group of several hundred seronegative cohort members. Every donor gave a peripheral blood sample, and the peripheral blood mononuclear cells from that sample were used for TCR beta sequencing. The Qiagen DNeasy Blood Extraction Kit was used to extract genomic DNA from the blood cell samples. The sample belongs to a study of cytomegalovirus exposure and HLA in healthy donors (TCRdb year 2017). The study in broad terms: According to an earlier analysis of a few hundred of the donors, about 170 million T cells yielded 100 million or so unique TCR beta sequences and around 280 Gb of sequence data. Roughly 300 gigabases of sequencing data and 78 million or so unique TCR sequences were included in an early release covering about 620 HLA-typed donors. The genetic ancestry cluster associated with self-reported Caucasian donors included about four fifths of the 398 genotyped donors. The study was designed to test whether signatures of past pathogen exposure could be identified by cataloging public T cell receptors. The T cell repertoires of some 670 subjects were profiled by immunosequencing and related to cytomegalovirus serostatus. Besides the first cohort of more than 650 subjects, a separate validation cohort made up of 120 different subjects was used. To predict cytomegalovirus infection status, the study combined high-throughput TCR immunosequencing, statistical association of individual TCRs with disease status, and machine learning. To study patterns of TCR occurrence, a later analysis re-analyzed previously published TCR beta repertoires from 600 to 750 donors and added high-resolution HLA genotyping. Rather than using new phenotypic data, the later analysis identified candidate immune exposures from TCR beta sequences and from how often those sequences occurred across donors. An earlier analysis of 500 to 650 of the donors applied high-throughput TCR beta sequencing to assess whether each TCR beta V gene segment acted as functional or pseudogenic. Alongside the repertoire data, information on donor age, sex, ethnicity and CMV serostatus was compiled. Genome-wide SNP genotypes for about 65% of the 666 donors were used in a later genetic analysis, which treated that subset as a discovery cohort. Every repertoire in the discovery cohort had been generated on one and the same sequencing platform. Class I and class II HLA loci were covered by the typing at four-digit resolution. The number of donors typed differed by locus, with about 629-630 for A, B, C, DRB1 and DQB1, 522 for DQA1, 606 for DPA1, and around 430 for DPB1. Four or five DR-DQ haplotypes were handled as single units for association and clustering because linkage in the cohort was strong. Across 300 to 500 genotyped donors of the cohort, an average of about 200,000 unique TCR beta nucleotide sequences per donor were sequenced, and roughly a sixth of those sequences were non-productive.

The library was produced with the immunoSEQ multiplex PCR assay. For the multiplex PCR, a mixture combining 60 forward primers for TCR Vbeta segments and 13 reverse primers for TCR Jbeta segments was used. A multiplex PCR assay on genomic DNA amplified the CDR3 region of rearranged TCR beta genes. Amplified TCR beta libraries were sequenced as 87-base-pair reads on the Illumina HiSeq System. The paper's processing steps were these. In a later analysis, tens of millions of unique TCR beta chains were counted across the 500 to 850 repertoires, and approximately 11 million of these chains were shared by at least two donors. Raw reads were error-corrected and collapsed into unique sequences by a nearest-neighbor algorithm in which closely related sequences were merged to remove PCR and sequencing errors. To assign V, D and J gene segments, CDR3 sequences were aligned to IMGT reference sequences. Each retained sequence needed at least a six-nucleotide match to both a V gene segment and a J gene segment. A rearrangement counted as productive if the CDR3 had no stop codons and remained in frame with V and J, and every other rearrangement counted as non-productive. CDR3 was defined by IMGT convention, running from the second conserved V-encoded cysteine to the conserved J-encoded phenylalanine. Sequences without an unambiguous match to a single V gene segment were excluded from the earlier analysis of almost 600 of the donors. In an earlier analysis of a few hundred of the donors, V segments were called functional above 56.7% productive rearrangements and were called segregating when the between-donor standard deviation exceeded 5%. To diagnose cytomegalovirus status from the catalog of TCR beta chain sequences, a statistical classification framework was built. In a later analysis, TCR nucleotide sequences were compared against IMGT/GENE-DB human TR gene sequences so that V and J genes could be assigned. The TCRdist pipeline was used in a later analysis to assign CDR3 sequences and most-parsimonious VDJ recombination scenarios. A later analysis defined each TCR beta chain by its CDR3 amino acid sequence plus V-gene family, and excluded reads lacking a unique V-gene family. A later analysis removed several hundred highly shared, low-generation-probability nucleotide sequences to deal with suspected cross-contamination and a sequencing artifact. In a later analysis, a clonal expansion index was calculated for each public chain from normalized within-repertoire ranks of inferred template counts. A later analysis computed generation probabilities with a VDJ recombination model fitted to out-of-frame rearrangements, and checked the results against IGoR. In a later analysis, hypergeometric tests were used to score TCR-TCR, TCR-HLA and TCR-CMV co-occurrence, with a repertoire-size bias correction applied to TCR pairs. To estimate false discovery rates, a later analysis permuted the HLA or CMV assignments 20 times. In a later analysis, co-occurring TCRs were grouped using DBSCAN, and TCRdist sequence similarity was added for clustering within HLA-allele-positive subsets. Repertoires with fewer than 30,000 or more than 120,000 public chains, plus five repertoires with anomalous nucleotide sharing, were excluded from co-occurrence clustering. The table comes from immuneACCESS by way of TCRdb, which keeps in-frame sequences with V and J called. Part of the clones is missing from these tables; in studies checked, under half for an unresolved V gene and the rest for unknown reasons. V, J and clone size are taken as reported in that table, and D and trimming were inferred from the DNA itself. The sample table includes 55,000 to 75,000 clones. More than 1.5% of the sample lies in the top ten.

Broad study findings and their caveats: The authors suggested that the approach could potentially be generalized to other disease states and immunological phenotypes. At a false discovery rate of 0.05, a later analysis linked some 18,000 TCR beta sequences to specific HLA alleles. Strong co-occurrence of HLA alleles, especially DR and DQ, made assigning TCR associations to individual alleles difficult. According to a later analysis, parvovirus B19, influenza, CMV and Epstein-Barr virus appeared linked to several top co-occurrence clusters. According to a later analysis, TCR association rates differed among HLA loci, with DRB1 alleles showing the most associated TCRs and HLA-C alleles showing the fewest. The earlier analysis of some 540 of the donors excluded some 15 rarely observed V segments, including chromosome 9 orphons, because counts were too low. Only TCR beta chains were sequenced in this cohort, and the absence of alpha or paired-chain data limited detectable features. Broadly in line with IMGT annotations, most TCR beta V segments showed up in productive rearrangements about 90% or about 30% of the time in an earlier analysis of around 550 of the donors. The classifier was reported to diagnose cytomegalovirus status with high specificity and sensitivity in both the original and validation cohorts. In a later genetic analysis, a missense DCLRE1C variant was associated with V-gene and J-gene trimming of TCR beta chains, and the association was replicated in an independent cohort. In a later genetic analysis, fewer N-insertions in productive TCRs were reported among donors in an Asian-associated ancestry cluster than the approximately 670-donor mean. Roughly uniform sequencing depth across donors was assumed in presence/absence analyses, although this assumption may not hold. A few of the identified cytomegalovirus-associated TCR beta chains were confirmed in vitro to be specific for cytomegalovirus antigens. The 87-base-pair reads could not distinguish some IMGT-functional V segments, including TRBV6-2 and TRBV6-3, so those segments were excluded. For the cohort, immune exposure information was limited to CMV serostatus. A cluster of highly shared sequence variants was judged likely to be a technical artifact of the sequencing pipeline. Most TCR sequences were observed very rarely across donors, whereas some public TCRs were present in many individuals. A further reported finding was that TCR beta sequences accurately predicted the HLA-A and HLA-B alleles for most subjects in the first cohort. Most CMV-associated TCR beta chains appeared to be HLA-restricted in a later analysis, and the HLA associations seemed to be driven largely by CMV exposure. Because HLA typing was missing for some donors at each locus, association tests included only the typed subset. A total of fewer than 200 TCR beta chains were listed by the study as associated with cytomegalovirus. Correlated functional status among segregating V segments might reflect linkage disequilibrium, but an unknown experimental factor could not be ruled out. In a later analysis, HLA-associated TCR beta chains were found to be more clonally expanded and to have lower generation probabilities than equally common non-associated chains.

CDR1 SEHNR and CDR2 FQNEAQ are derived from the germline V gene (reference sequence). From cysteine to phenylalanine, the CDR3 is 13 amino acids long. Just CDR3 DNA is preserved here, 39 bases in frame from base 1. V is cut by 1 base and J by 5 bases, and the space between the germline ends is 8 bases. In this chain, TRBV7-9 is recombined with TRBJ1-1; the D gene cannot be named for sure. The clonotype originates from a woman younger than 45 in good health and CMV-seronegative. Sequencing was carried out using PBMCs. Here the CDR3 is given as CASSLGSRTEAFF. In nucleotides, the sequence is TGTGCCAGCAGCTTAGGGAGTCGGACTGAAGCTTTCTTT.